This TCR gamma chain emerged from a study of human gamma delta and Vdelta1 T cells (dated by TCRdb to the late 2010s). The study in broad terms: In this study, the researchers looked at Delta One T cells, which are Vd1+ gamma-delta T cells, to see how well they work as cytotoxic effectors against acute myeloid leukemia.

To prepare the library, PCR was applied. Instrument used: Illumina MiSeq. Clone calls in TCRdb were regenerated from the public reads with CATT, after which identical DNA sequences shared one row. For this sample the table gives some 2,800 gamma-chain clones, of which roughly 5.2% were detected only once. Roughly 13% of the sample goes to the ten largest clones. CDR1 and CDR2 were assigned from the germline V gene (reference sequence) as VTNTFY and YDVSTARD. Inclusive of the bounding cysteine and phenylalanine, the CDR3 is 13 residues long. Only the CDR3 portion is preserved as DNA: 39 bases, with reading frame beginning at the first base. This clone was seen more than once but under ten times. Its cognate antigen has yet to be identified. The protein given by TCRdb reflects a much larger clone and differs at residue 4 from this DNA's translation, likely from a read error; the protein shown is the DNA's translation.

The sample comprised naive CD27+ Vdelta1 gamma-delta T cells from blood. The V and J segments used are TRGV3 and TRGJ1 or TRGJ2. The TCR originated in a human donor in good health. The CDR3 corresponds to CATRDRPRYKKLF. Read as DNA, the sequence is TGTGCCACCCGGGACAGGCCGCGGTATAAGAAACTCTTT.